These T cell receptor beta chains were read from a single sample in a study of blood T cell repertoires in COVID-19. Repertoires were generated with immunoSEQ multiplex PCR, while TCRdb's copy carries only in-frame clones and drops some. This sample has about 68,000 clones, with about 90% found just once. The specimen was peripheral blood. The receptor source for this set is a man aged 45 to 65 with COVID-19, enrolled during active disease. Both conserved end residues are part of each CDR3. D genes are given only for firm matches. The size field is filled for only some rows; it gives once, few, many or a size class.

j_call cdr3_length d_call clone_size v_call cdr3_nt cdr3_aa
TRBJ2-1 14 . . TRBV5-1 TGCGCCAGCAGCTTGGGTGAACTCGACAATGAGCAGTTCTTC CASSLGELDNEQFF
TRBJ2-3 15 TRBD2 . TRBV5-1 TGCGCCAGCAGCTTGGTGGGTAGCGGGGCAGATACGCAGTATTTT CASSLVGSGADTQYF
TRBJ1-2 14 TRBD1 once TRBV5-8 TGTGCCAGCAGCTGGGGGACAGGCGGTCTAGGCTACACCTTC CASSWGTGGLGYTF
TRBJ2-5 15 TRBD2 . TRBV5-4 TGTGCCAGCAGCTCCGGGACTAGCGGAGACCAGGCCCAGTACTTC CASSSGTSGDQAQYF
TRBJ1-2 14 TRBD1 . TRBV6-1 TGTGCCAGCAGTGAAGAGACAGGGCGCTATGGCTACACCTTC CASSEETGRYGYTF
TRBJ1-5 12 . . TRBV20-1 TGCAGTGCTAGTGCAGGGGAACAGCCCCAGCATTTT CSASAGEQPQHF
TRBJ2-1 12 TRBD2 . TRBV18 TGTGCCAGCTCAGAGAATAGCGGGAGGGGCTTCTTC CASSENSGRGFF
TRBJ2-7 15 . once TRBV3-1/TRBV3-2 TGTGCCAGCAGCCAAGGCCGGACAGCAAGCTACGAGCAGTACTTC CASSQGRTASYEQYF
TRBJ1-2 16 TRBD1 . TRBV5-5 TGTGCCAGCAGCTTGCGCGGGACAGGAGCTAACTATGGCTACACCTTC CASSLRGTGANYGYTF
TRBJ2-5 15 . . TRBV5-1 TGCGCCAGCAGTCTCCTCGGAGGGGCAGGGGAGACCCAGTACTTC CASSLLGGAGETQYF
TRBJ1-1 16 TRBD1 few TRBV20-1 TGCAGTGCCAGTTCATCATTGGGACAGGCCGGGACTGAAGCTTTCTTT CSASSSLGQAGTEAFF